Each of the 30 T cell receptor beta chains below was sequenced from the same sample in a study of T cells in Graves' hyperthyroidism and ophthalmopathy. Researchers amplified the TCR beta CDR3 regions from RNA transcripts. HTBI primers were used for first-round RT-PCR of the TCR CDR3. TCRdb reanalysed the multiplex PCR reads using MiXCR and keeps one entry per CDR3 protein. The sample holds under 450,000 distinct CDR3 sequences, about a sixth seen once. The sequenced sample was blood. These receptors all stem from a woman under 40 with Graves' hyperthyroidism that later progressed to Graves' ophthalmopathy.

The chain combines TRBV10-3 with TRBJ2-2; D is ambiguous. V lost 3 bases, J lost 1 base, and 9 bases lay in between. The CDR3 runs to 15 residues. From germline, CDR1 is ENHRY and CDR2 SYGVKD. The CDR3 sequence: CAISEGDLNTGELFF. CDR3 in DNA: TGTGCCATCAGTGAAGGAGACTTGAACACCGGGGAGCTGTTTTTT.

The sample holds many counts of this clonotype. CDR3 bases: TGTGCCAGTACCCCCGGACAGGGGGCGATTAAGAACACTGAAGCTTTCTTT. Its translation is CASTPGQGAIKNTEAFF. The chain joins TRBV19 to TRBJ1-1, with 11 bases lining up with TRBD1. The CDR3 has 17 amino acids. Trimming removed 7 bases from V and 1 base from J; junction bases left unmatched: 11. Germline V gene sequence: CDR1 LNHDA, CDR2 SQIVND (reference sequence).

The table lists this clonotype with a count of one. J is TRBJ1-1 and V is TRBV2; D call uncertain. Germline V gene sequence: CDR1 SNHLY, CDR2 FYNNEI. There are 11 residues in the CDR3. Deletions cut 0 bases from V and 11 bases from J, with 7 bases between. CDR3 sequence: CASSEAERAFF. For the CDR3, the DNA is TGTGCCAGCAGTGAAGCTGAGAGGGCTTTCTTT.

In the case of this clonotype: It is likely a read error, because the conserved phenylalanine at the end of the CDR3 is missing. The chain is built from TRBV5-1 and TRBJ2-3, with D possibly TRBD2 on 6 matching bases. The V gene's germline CDR1 is SGHRS and CDR2 YFSETQ. V lost 0 bases to trimming and J lost 3 bases, with 8 bases between them. This CDR3 is 14 amino acids long. As DNA, the CDR3 is TGCGCCAGCAGCTTGGCTAGCGCGACAGATACGCAGTATCTT. It is translated as CASSLASATDTQYL.

This clonotype was counted many times. The chain uses TRBV27 and TRBJ1-3; D is possibly TRBD1 (6 bases). V lost 1 base to trimming and J lost 1 base, with 20 bases between them. This CDR3 region has 19 residues. Germline-derived CDR1 and CDR2 are MNHEY and SMNVEV (reference sequence). The CDR3 DNA reads as TGTGCCAGCAGTTTATTGGGACCGCGGGGGCCTGTGTCTGGAAACACCATATATTTT. This encodes CASSLLGPRGPVSGNTIYF.

In its sample, this clonotype was seen many times. The chain links TRBV20-1 to TRBJ2-1, with D possibly called TRBD1 or TRBD2 (5 bases each). Germline V CDR1 and CDR2: DFQATT, SNEGSKA (reference sequence). The CDR3 is 13 residues long. V was pared by 5 bases and J by 5 bases, with 13 bases between. As DNA, the CDR3 is TGCAGTGCTGTCCGGGACGCCAACAATGAGCAGTTCTTC. It is translated as CSAVRDANNEQFF.

This clonotype was seen only a few times. The chain carries TRBV6-1 and TRBJ1-2, with TRBD1 matching 9 bases. The germline V gene has CDR1 MNHNS and CDR2 SASEGT. With 9 bases clipped from V and 7 bases from J, the junction kept 21 bases outside the gene matches. The CDR3 loop spans 17 amino acids. CDR3 DNA sequence: TGTGCCAGTTCTTTCCGGGAGACAGGGGGTCAGAGTCGTGGCTACACCTTC. It is translated as CASSFRETGGQSRGYTF.

This clonotype was seen ten or more times. This chain links TRBV3-1 with TRBJ1-5; D ambiguous. This CDR3 contains 12 residues. Germline CDR1 reads LGHDT; CDR2 reads YNNKEL (reference sequence). Trimming took 0 bases from V and 4 from J, leaving 1 base between them. The CDR3 DNA reads as TGTGCCAGCAGCCAAGATAATCAGCCCCAGCATTTT. Residues: CASSQDNQPQHF.

This chain joins TRBV7-9 and TRBJ2-1; D might be TRBD2 (5 bases). Germline V gene data show CDR1 as SEHNR and CDR2 as FQNEAQ (reference sequence). V shed 5 bases and J shed 0 bases, with 17 bases lying between them. The CDR3 runs to 17 residues. In nucleotides, the CDR3 is TGTGCCAGCAGCCCGCCCGGGGTCCCGAGCTCCTACAATGAGCAGTTCTTC. Residues: CASSPPGVPSSYNEQFF.

This chain uses TRBV6-1 with TRBJ2-3; D ambiguous. Germline V gives CDR1 MNHNS, CDR2 SASEGT. The CDR3 extends over 15 amino acids. V was cut by 2 bases and J by 2 bases, with 11 bases left in between. The CDR3 region has the DNA TGTGCCAGCAGTGAATCTCAGTATTTCACAGATACGCAGTATTTT. Protein: CASSESQYFTDTQYF.

The V gene is TRBV7-9, the J gene TRBJ2-1; 11 nucleotides align to TRBD2. From germline, CDR1 is SEHNR and CDR2 FQNEAQ (reference sequence). With 5 bases clipped from V and 6 bases from J, the junction kept 15 bases outside the gene matches. CDR3 length: 18 residues. In DNA form, the CDR3 reads TGTGCCAGCAGCGGACGCGGGACTAGCGGATACGCATTCAATGAGCAGTTCTTC. Encoded protein: CASSGRGTSGYAFNEQFF.

This rearrangement joins TRBV29-1 to TRBJ1-5, with D hard to call. Germline values: CDR1 SQVTM, CDR2 ANQGSEA. CDR3 length: 15 amino acids. V lost 2 bases to trimming and J lost 1 base, with 12 bases between them. CDR3 sequence reads: CSVERLGESNQPQHF. In nucleotides, the CDR3 is TGCAGCGTTGAAAGGCTCGGGGAAAGCAATCAGCCCCAGCATTTT.

The sample holds many counts of this clonotype. The rearrangement links TRBV5-8 to TRBJ2-7; D not resolved. The V and J ends lost 2 bases and 6 bases respectively, with 6 bases between them. The V gene's germline CDR1 is SGHTS and CDR2 YDEGEE. This CDR3 comprises 11 residues. The CDR3 is CASSLVREQYF. The CDR3 nucleotides read TGTGCCAGCAGCTTAGTACGCGAGCAGTACTTC.

The sample holds many counts of this clonotype. V and J are TRBV15 and TRBJ1-1; D gene uncertain. V lost 0 bases and J lost 2, with 7 bases in between. The CDR3 is 14 amino acids. Germline V lookup: CDR1 LNHNV, CDR2 YYDKDF (reference sequence). This CDR3 reads CATSRDRGNTEAFF. CDR3 nucleotide sequence: TGTGCCACCAGCAGAGATCGGGGAAACACTGAAGCTTTCTTT. Together with reference TRBV15 and TRBJ1-1, the CDR3 gives the full variable domain: DAMVIQNPRYQVTQFGKPVTLSCSQTLNHNVMYWYQQKSSQAPKLLFHYYDKDFNNEADTPDNFQSRRPNTSFCFLDIRSPGLGDTAMYLCATSRDRGNTEAFFGQGTRLTVV.

This clonotype has a handful of counts. A much more abundant neighbour one base away suggests this may be a read error. CDR3 nucleotide sequence: TGTGCCAGCTCACCACCGGGACAGAACTACAATGAGCAGTTCTTC. Its protein is CASSPPGQNYNEQFF. The chain combines TRBV18 with TRBJ2-1, with 7 bases identical to TRBD1. With V trimmed by 0 bases and J by 3 bases, 2 bases remained unmatched. The germline CDR1 and CDR2 sequences are KGHSH and LQKENI. This CDR3 has 15 residues.

This clonotype has a count of ten or more. The CDR3 reads CASSAPDRADTQYF. The CDR3 DNA is TGCGCCAGCAGCGCACCGGACAGGGCAGATACGCAGTATTTT. This rearrangement joins TRBV5-1 to TRBJ2-3, with 8 bases fitting TRBD1. Trimming cost V 4 bases and J 4 bases; bases outside gene matches: 5. CDR3 size: 14 residues. Germline CDR1 is SGHRS and CDR2 is YFSETQ. Full variable domain (rest looked up from reference TRBV5-1 and TRBJ2-3): KAGVTQTPRYLIKTRGQQVTLSCSPISGHRSVSWYQQTPGQGLQFLFEYFSETQRNKGNFPGRFSGRQFSNSRSEMNVSTLELGDSALYLCASSAPDRADTQYFGPGTRLTVL.

This clonotype has only a few counts. The J gene is TRBJ2-1, the V gene TRBV6-6; no firm D call. The CDR3 extends over 15 amino acids. V was trimmed by 0 bases and J by 9 bases, leaving 15 bases between them. Germline CDR1 and CDR2: MNHNY and SVGAGI (reference sequence). The CDR3 region has the DNA TGTGCCAGCAGTTACTCGAACGCCGGTGAAGGTGAGCAGTTCTTC. Translation gives CASSYSNAGEGEQFF.

This clonotype was counted ten times or more. The chain employs TRBV11-1 and TRBJ2-1; TRBD2 is a possible D gene (6 bases). From germline, CDR1 is SGHAT and CDR2 FQDESV (reference sequence). The CDR3 runs 11 residues. The CDR3 nucleotides are TGTGACCGGGAGTCCGGAAATGAGCAGTTCTTC. It yields the protein CDRESGNEQFF. Combining the CDR3 with reference TRBV11-1 and TRBJ2-1 gives the whole variable domain EAEVAQSPRYKITEKSQAVAFWCDPISGHATLYWYRQILGQGPELLVQFQDESVVDDSQLPKDRFSAERLKGVDSTLKIQPAELGDSAMYLCDRESGNEQFFGPGTRLTVL.

This clonotype was found many times. The chain is built from TRBV24-1 and TRBJ2-1; D not certain. Trimming took 5 bases from V and 0 from J, leaving 10 bases between them. Germline V gene sequence: CDR1 KGHDR, CDR2 SFDVKD. The CDR3 extends over 15 amino acids. The CDR3 sequence is CATSGHTNSYNEQFF. The DNA for the CDR3 is TGTGCCACCAGTGGACATACTAACTCCTACAATGAGCAGTTCTTC.

This clonotype was detected many times. This sequence joins TRBV29-1 and TRBJ2-1, with 8 bases aligning to TRBD1. CDR1 SQVTM and CDR2 ANQGSEA come from the germline V gene. Germline trimming cut 4 bases from V and 6 bases from J; bases unmatched to any gene: 23. The CDR3 is made up of 19 amino acids. CDR3 sequence: CSVVYLGRGRVYTPNEQFF. CDR3 nucleotides: TGCAGCGTTGTATACCTGGGCAGGGGGCGCGTTTACACCCCCAATGAGCAGTTCTTC.

The V gene is TRBV4-1, the J gene TRBJ1-2; maybe TRBD1 (6 bases). The CDR3 spans 15 residues. The germline gives CDR1 MGHRA, CDR2 YSYEKL. V was pared by 4 bases and J by 4 bases, with 16 bases between. CDR3 DNA: TGCGCCAGCAGCCCGGGACACGACATCTTCTATGGCTACACCTTC. Residues: CASSPGHDIFYGYTF.

The chain links TRBV4-1 to TRBJ1-2, with D uncertain. V was clipped by 2 bases and J by 5 bases, with 6 bases between them. Germline CDR1 MGHRA, CDR2 YSYEKL. The CDR3 is 12 residues long. The CDR3 reads CASSQNGYGYTF. The DNA of the CDR3 is TGCGCCAGCAGCCAAAATGGATATGGCTACACCTTC.

This clonotype was detected ten times or more. The rearrangement joins TRBV30 to TRBJ2-2; 9 bases are a match to TRBD2. J was trimmed by 3 bases and V by 3 bases; bases with no gene match: 5. CDR1 and CDR2 (germline): GTSNPN, SVGIG (reference sequence). The CDR3 contains 15 residues. DNA of the CDR3: TGTGCCTGGAGACCGGGACTAGCATACACCGGGGAGCTGTTTTTT. This codes for CAWRPGLAYTGELFF.

The chain joins TRBV2 to TRBJ1-6; D is undetermined. This CDR3 has 16 residues. The germline V and J ends were trimmed by 2 bases and 0 bases, with 8 bases remaining between them. Looked up from germline, CDR1 is SNHLY and CDR2 is FYNNEI. The CDR3 DNA follows: TGTGCCAGCAGTGAATCGCGGAGCTCCTATAATTCACCCCTCCACTTT. It codes for CASSESRSSYNSPLHF.

This clonotype was detected a few times. This chain uses TRBV7-9 with TRBJ2-2; the D gene is possibly TRBD1 (6 bases). Trimming removed 4 bases from V and 1 base from J, with 25 bases in between. This CDR3 comprises 20 residues. The germline V gene has CDR1 SEHNR and CDR2 FQNEAQ (reference sequence). CDR3 bases: TGTGCCAGCAGCTCAATAGCCGGGACACGAACGCGGTTGAACACCGGGGAGCTGTTTTTT. This gives the protein CASSSIAGTRTRLNTGELFF. Together with reference TRBV7-9 and TRBJ2-2, the CDR3 gives the full variable domain: DTGVSQNPRHKITKRGQNVTFRCDPISEHNRLYWYRQTLGQGPEFLTYFQNEAQLEKSRLLSDRFSAERPKGSFSTLEIQRTEQGDSAMYLCASSSIAGTRTRLNTGELFFGEGSRLTVL.

This clonotype showed up many times. The rearrangement joins TRBV27 to TRBJ2-1; 7 bases align to TRBD2. This CDR3 has 13 amino acids. In germline, CDR1 is MNHEY, CDR2 SMNVEV (reference sequence). Losses at the gene ends were 1 base for V and 15 bases for J; bases not matched to a gene: 9. CDR3 sequence reads: CASSLFMGGPRFF. The CDR3 DNA is TGTGCCAGCAGTTTATTTATGGGAGGGCCTCGGTTCTTC.

The rearrangement links TRBV27 to TRBJ2-7; TRBD2 matches at 8 bases. The CDR3 has 14 residues. V lost 3 bases, J lost 3 bases, and 4 bases stayed unmatched. Germline V gene lookup returns CDR1 MNHEY and CDR2 SMNVEV (reference sequence). The CDR3 sequence: CASSFGGTSYEQYF. The CDR3 DNA reads TGTGCCAGCAGTTTTGGCGGGACTAGCTACGAGCAGTACTTC.

The chain employs TRBV20-1 and TRBJ2-7, with unresolved D. The CDR3 loop spans 11 amino acids. V lost 3 bases, J lost 2 bases, and 5 bases lay in between. Germline V CDR1 and CDR2: DFQATT, SNEGSKA (reference sequence). This CDR3 is CSASVTYEQYF. CDR3 nucleotides: TGCAGTGCTAGCGTGACCTACGAGCAGTACTTC.

This clonotype was counted many times. This chain connects TRBV12-3 or TRBV12-4 to TRBJ1-2, with 7 bases aligning to TRBD1. Germline trimming cut 5 bases from V and 4 bases from J; bases unmatched to any gene: 4. The CDR3 consists of 13 residues. The CDR3 sequence is CASSPDRTYGYTF. The CDR3 DNA reads TGTGCCAGCAGTCCGGACAGGACCTATGGCTACACCTTC.

The sample holds one count of this clonotype. A much more abundant neighbour one base away suggests this may be a read error. The chain combines TRBV6-1 with TRBJ1-1; 7 nucleotides line up with TRBD1. The CDR3 sequence is 16 residues long. The V gene end was trimmed by 6 bases and the J gene end by 1 base; junction bases not matched to a gene: 11. Germline-derived CDR1 and CDR2 are MNHNS and SASEGT. This CDR3 reads CASRMTGWGTNTEAFF. In DNA form, the CDR3 reads TGTGCCAGCAGGATGACAGGGTGGGGGACGAACACTGAAGCTTTCTTT.